The 21 T cell receptor beta chains presented below share a single source sample, sequenced in a study of cytomegalovirus exposure and HLA in healthy donors. A multiplex PCR was run with 60 Vbeta primers and 13 Jbeta primers. Some clones are missing from TCRdb's copy, which holds only in-frame ones; the method was immunoSEQ multiplex PCR. This repertoire shows 140,000 to 150,000 clones, about 84% found once; its top ten account for 2% to 2.5%. Input material: PBMCs. The source is a woman under 30 in good health and CMV-seropositive.

This chain links TRBV6-1 with TRBJ1-2; 9 nucleotides agree with TRBD1. Unmatched junction bases numbered 11, after V lost 6 bases and J lost 6 bases. Per germline, CDR1 MNHNS and CDR2 SASEGT. CDR3 length equals 15 residues. The CDR3 protein is CASSGNTGGADGYTF. CDR3 nucleotide sequence: TGTGCCAGCAGCGGAAATACAGGGGGCGCAGATGGCTACACCTTC.

The chain joins TRBV18 to TRBJ1-1, with unresolved D. Per germline, CDR1 KGHSH and CDR2 LQKENI. The CDR3 consists of 13 residues. The V end was cut by 3 bases, the J end by 5 bases, with 10 bases between. CDR3 loop: CASSPVSGTEAFF. CDR3 sequence (DNA): TGTGCCAGCTCACCTGTCTCGGGAACTGAAGCTTTCTTT.

The J gene is TRBJ2-6, the V gene TRBV29-1; 8 positions match TRBD2. From germline, CDR1 is SQVTM and CDR2 ANQGSEA. V shed 3 bases and J 1 base; nucleotides not matched to a gene: 11. The CDR3 is made up of 18 amino acids. The CDR3: CSVEAGVGGVSGANVLTF. CDR3 DNA sequence: TGCAGCGTTGAGGCCGGGGTCGGGGGGGTGTCTGGGGCCAACGTCCTGACTTTC.

This clone occurred a few times. The rearrangement joins TRBV7-8 to TRBJ1-1; D is possibly TRBD1 (5 bases). V dropped 3 bases and J dropped 5 bases, with 19 bases sitting between them. The CDR3 sequence is 16 residues long. Germline V lookup: CDR1 SGHVS, CDR2 FQNEAQ. CDR3 nucleotides: TGTGCCAGCAGCTTTCAGGGCAGGCCGATTTGGACTGAAGCTTTCTTT. Translating gives CASSFQGRPIWTEAFF.

J is TRBJ1-2 and V is TRBV6-5; a weak D match, TRBD1 (6 bases). From germline, CDR1 is MNHEY and CDR2 SVGAGI. Trimming took off 7 bases at V and 5 bases at J, with 20 bases between the two ends. The CDR3 covers 15 residues. The CDR3 nucleotides read TGTGCCAGCACCTCCGAGGGGGAGGGAGGATATGGCTACACCTTC. This codes for CASTSEGEGGYGYTF.

This chain joins TRBV6-5 and TRBJ1-5; 9 nucleotides line up with TRBD1. Germline V CDR1 and CDR2: MNHEY, SVGAGI. This CDR3 is built from 15 residues. V lost 6 bases and J lost 7; bases outside the gene matches: 10. DNA for the CDR3: TGTGCCAGCAGACCGGGACAGGGTAGTTACCAGCCCCAGCATTTT. It encodes CASRPGQGSYQPQHF.

The chain employs TRBV6-5 and TRBJ1-3, with 8 bases lining up with TRBD1. Germline loops: CDR1 MNHEY, CDR2 SVGAGI. The CDR3 is 15 residues long. V lost 7 bases to trimming and J lost 3 bases; unmatched junction nucleotides: 8. CDR3 sequence reads: CASTLDRGGGNTIYF. CDR3 sequence (DNA): TGTGCCAGCACCCTCGACAGGGGAGGTGGAAACACCATATATTTT.

V is TRBV6-1 and J is TRBJ1-2; maybe TRBD1 (5 bases). V was cut by 6 bases and J by 0 bases, with 11 bases left in between. The germline V gene has CDR1 MNHNS and CDR2 SASEGT. This CDR3 spans 14 amino acids. CDR3: CASSSQGPNYGYTF. The CDR3 DNA sequence: TGTGCCAGCAGCTCCCAGGGCCCTAACTATGGCTACACCTTC.

The sample holds a few counts of this clone. V and J are TRBV7-2 and TRBJ2-7; TRBD2 aligns across 12 bases. J was trimmed by 6 bases and V by 3 bases; bases with no gene match: 18. CDR3 length: 19 amino acids. The germline CDR1 and CDR2 sequences are SGHTA and FQGNSA. The CDR3 DNA is TGTGCCAGCAGCTTGGCTCAAACCGAACTAGCGGGGGGCCTCAGCGAGCAGTACTTC. Its translation: CASSLAQTELAGGLSEQYF.

The gene calls are TRBV5-4 and TRBJ1-1, with D possibly matching TRBD1 (5 bases). There are 15 residues in the CDR3. V was trimmed by 3 bases and J by 0 bases, leaving 12 bases between them. Germline V lookup: CDR1 SGHNT, CDR2 YYREEE (reference sequence). CDR3 protein: CASSSGLGLNTEAFF. In DNA, the CDR3 is TGTGCCAGCAGCTCAGGGTTGGGGTTGAACACTGAAGCTTTCTTT.

As DNA, the CDR3 is TGCGCCAGCAGAGGACAGGCGGGGGAGCAGTTCTTC. The encoded protein is CASRGQAGEQFF. The rearrangement uses TRBV10-1 and TRBJ2-1, with TRBD1 as a possible D gene (7 bases). Germline V gene data show CDR1 as WNHNN and CDR2 as SYGVQD (reference sequence). The V end was cut by 6 bases, the J end by 10 bases, with 13 bases between. The CDR3 length is 12 residues.

Only a few counts were recorded for this clone. The chain carries TRBV6-1 and TRBJ1-2, with TRBD1 matching 7 bases. The V and J ends lost 8 bases and 3 bases, in that order; junction bases with no gene match: 6. Germline V gene sequence: CDR1 MNHNS, CDR2 SASEGT. The CDR3 is 13 residues long. CDR3 sequence reads: CASGGRGDYGYTF. The CDR3 region has the DNA TGTGCCAGCGGAGGCAGGGGGGACTATGGCTACACCTTC.

The chain is built from TRBV5-6 and TRBJ2-1, with 7 bases that match TRBD1. J was trimmed by 6 bases and V by 1 base; bases with no gene match: 7. Germline V CDR1 and CDR2: SGHDT, YYEEEE. This CDR3 contains 15 residues. The CDR3 region has the DNA TGTGCCAGCAGCTTGCCAGGGGGAACTTTCAATGAGCAGTTCTTC. As protein: CASSLPGGTFNEQFF.

The CDR3 nucleotides are TGTGCCAGCAGCCAAGAAGCTAGCGGGGGAGAAGAGACCCAGTACTTC. Amino acid sequence: CASSQEASGGEETQYF. This rearrangement joins TRBV4-2 to TRBJ2-5; TRBD2 matches 10 bases. The germline gives CDR1 LGHNA, CDR2 YNFKEQ. The CDR3 sequence is 16 residues long. V shed 0 bases and J 3 bases; nucleotides not matched to a gene: 4.

This clone was observed a few times. The rearrangement links TRBV28 to TRBJ1-2, with D unclear. V gave up 5 bases and J gave up 4 bases, with 23 bases separating them. The CDR3 runs to 17 residues. Germline V CDR1 and CDR2: MDHEN, SYDVKM. The CDR3, as DNA: TGTGCCAGCAGTCTACCGGGCCGAGGGAGGAGAGGCTATGGCTACACCTTC. It translates to CASSLPGRGRRGYGYTF.

This chain joins TRBV18 and TRBJ2-7, with a weak D call TRBD1 (6 bases). V lost 4 bases and J lost 3, with 7 bases in between. The CDR3 covers 12 residues. Germline values: CDR1 KGHSH, CDR2 LQKENI. CDR3 DNA sequence: TGTGCCAGCTCACACAGGGTCTACGAGCAGTACTTC. Protein: CASSHRVYEQYF. The full variable domain, rest sourced from reference TRBV18 and TRBJ2-7, is NAGVMQNPRHLVRRRGQEARLRCSPMKGHSHVYWYRQLPEEGLKFMVYLQKENIIDESGMPKERFSAEFPKEGPSILRIQQVVRGDSAAYFCASSHRVYEQYFGPGTRLTVT.

This chain links TRBV5-1 with TRBJ1-3; no definite D call. CDR3 size: 15 residues. CDR1 and CDR2 from the germline V gene are SGHRS and YFSETQ. The V gene lost 0 bases and the J gene lost 1 base, with 8 bases spanning the gap. Here the CDR3 reads CASSLVGDSGNTIYF. As DNA, the CDR3 is TGCGCCAGCAGCTTGGTCGGGGATTCTGGAAACACCATATATTTT.

This chain connects TRBV5-4 to TRBJ2-5; D possibly corresponds to TRBD2 (5 bases). Germline V lookup: CDR1 SGHNT, CDR2 YYREEE (reference sequence). Between the trimmed V and J ends, which lost 4 bases and 5 bases, there was a span of 12 bases. The CDR3 has 13 amino acids. CDR3 nucleotide sequence: TGTGCCAGCAGCGACACTAGTAAGGAGACCCAGTACTTC. It encodes CASSDTSKETQYF.

This sequence joins TRBV7-6 and TRBJ1-3, with 9 bases matching TRBD1. With V trimmed by 2 bases and J by 8 bases, 25 bases remained unmatched. Per germline, CDR1 SGHVS and CDR2 FNYEAQ. This CDR3 is built from 21 residues. The CDR3 loop reads CASSLQGGTGFFSRQMDTIYF. CDR3 DNA sequence: TGTGCCAGCAGCTTACAAGGGGGGACAGGGTTCTTTAGCCGCCAGATGGACACCATATATTTT.

The chain joins TRBV4-1 to TRBJ2-1, with 9 bases aligning to TRBD2. The V segment lost 4 bases and the J segment 5 bases; nucleotides outside the gene matches: 15. Germline V CDR1 and CDR2: MGHRA, YSYEKL. This CDR3 is built from 18 residues. The CDR3: CASSPTRGSGGGDNEQFF. CDR3 sequence (DNA): TGCGCCAGCAGCCCGACCCGAGGGTCTGGCGGGGGGGACAATGAGCAGTTCTTC.

The chain couples TRBV9 to TRBJ2-3, with 7 bases matching TRBD1. Germline loops: CDR1 SGDLS, CDR2 YYNGEE. Losses at the gene ends were 1 base for V and 1 base for J; bases not matched to a gene: 3. There are 15 residues in the CDR3. CDR3 sequence: CASSVQGVGTDTQYF. CDR3 DNA sequence: TGTGCCAGCAGCGTACAGGGGGTAGGCACAGATACGCAGTATTTT.